The rows below give T cell receptor beta chains drawn from one sample of a study of blood T cell repertoires in COVID-19. Data came from immunoSEQ multiplex PCR; TCRdb stores just in-frame clones and leaves some out. The sample contains fewer than 200,000 clones, under 90% of which appear only once. The specimen was peripheral blood. All receptors come from a human donor in a cohort sampled during active COVID-19. Each CDR3 is given without its conserved first and last residue. Each record gives: CDR3 protein, J gene, V gene.

CDR3: ASSSRGDWFSEAF
J: TRBJ1-1
V: TRBV6-5

CDR3: ASSDGEWTGTILEQY
J: TRBJ2-7
V: TRBV10-2

CDR3: ASSHGTFYTEAF
J: TRBJ1-1
V: TRBV19

CDR3: AISRTANYGYT
J: TRBJ1-2
V: TRBV10-3

CDR3: ASGLGQGRSYEQY
J: TRBJ2-7
V: TRBV12-5

CDR3: ASSLDPKWTGENTEAF
J: TRBJ1-1
V: TRBV7-8

CDR3: ASSQDPFTEAF
J: TRBJ1-1
V: TRBV4-1

CDR3: ASSLVFGQGFDEQY
J: TRBJ2-7
V: TRBV7-9

CDR3: ASSYGNTEAF
J: TRBJ1-1
V: TRBV5-1

CDR3: ASNPASTAEAF
J: TRBJ1-1
V: TRBV6-6

CDR3: ASSLEGQGLAEAF
J: TRBJ1-1
V: TRBV11-2

CDR3: ASSDGTEENTEAF
J: TRBJ1-1
V: TRBV10-1

CDR3: ASSQDSTPTGQPQH
J: TRBJ1-5
V: TRBV4-1

CDR3: ASNWRGGARSYGYT
J: TRBJ1-2
V: TRBV7-2

CDR3: ASSQDSSGVYNEQF
J: TRBJ2-1
V: TRBV4-1

CDR3: ATRDRGLTDTQY
J: TRBJ2-3
V: TRBV6-5

CDR3: ASRAREPQETQY
J: TRBJ2-5
V: TRBV6-5